One sample yielded the 8 T cell receptor beta chains listed below, sequenced in a study of OX40 agonist ivuxolimab in advanced cancers. Data came from immunoSEQ multiplex PCR; TCRdb stores just in-frame clones and leaves some out. The sample lists more than 85,000 clones, less than 95% seen once, with roughly 1.6% in the top ten. Source: CD4+ or CD8+ T cells sorted from blood, taken in a trial of the OX40 agonist ivuxolimab. These receptors were collected from an adult with an advanced solid tumor such as melanoma, head and neck, liver or kidney cancer.

This clone has just one count. CDR3 nucleotides: TGTGCCAGCAGCCTAAGTGCGGGAGCCCGGGAGACCCAGTACTTC. It yields the protein CASSLSAGARETQYF. The chain couples TRBV7-3 to TRBJ2-5; 7 positions agree with TRBD2. The CDR3 is made up of 15 amino acids. The germline V gene encodes CDR1 SGHTA and CDR2 FQGTGA. Trimming cost V 5 bases and J 5 bases; bases outside gene matches: 11.

V and J are TRBV23-1 and TRBJ2-2; D remains ambiguous. TRBV23-1 is flagged as an ORF with uncertain function. Trimming left V 0 bases short and J 4 bases short, with 12 bases between. The CDR3 has 16 amino acids. CDR3 nucleotide sequence: TGCGCCAGCAGTCAATCTCCCCATTCGCTCACCGGGGAGCTGTTTTTT. It codes for CASSQSPHSLTGELFF.

This CDR3 reads CASSLPPTGPGNEKLFF. The CDR3 bases are TGTGCCAGCAGCTTGCCGCCGACAGGGCCTGGTAATGAAAAACTGTTTTTT. The chain combines TRBV5-6 with TRBJ1-4, with 7 bases fitting TRBD1. CDR3 length equals 17 residues. V lost 1 base, J lost 4 bases, and 10 bases stayed unmatched. Germline-derived CDR1 and CDR2 are SGHDT and YYEEEE.

V is TRBV4-2 and J is TRBJ2-1; D is perhaps TRBD1 or TRBD2 (6 bases each). The germline V gene encodes CDR1 LGHNA and CDR2 YNFKEQ. V was shortened by 1 base and J by 9 bases, with 16 bases between the two germline ends. This CDR3 spans 15 amino acids. The CDR3 here is CASSQGGTSYREQFF. Written as DNA, the CDR3 is TGTGCCAGCAGCCAAGGCGGGACATCATACCGTGAGCAGTTCTTC.

The chain has TRBV18 and TRBJ1-2; possibly TRBD1 for D (5 bases). CDR3 size: 14 residues. V was cut by 0 bases and J by 7 bases, with 12 bases left in between. Germline V gene sequence: CDR1 KGHSH, CDR2 LQKENI. The CDR3 sequence is CASSPPGVTGGYTF. The CDR3 DNA reads TGTGCCAGCTCACCACCGGGGGTGACGGGTGGCTACACCTTC.

This clone was recorded only once. V and J are TRBV7-2 and TRBJ2-7; 8 nucleotides line up with TRBD2. J was trimmed by 2 bases and V by 5 bases; bases with no gene match: 14. CDR3 length: 17 amino acids. Germline V gene sequence: CDR1 SGHTA, CDR2 FQGNSA. CDR3 nucleotide sequence: TGTGCCAGCAGCACAATCTACTCTCAGACTAGCGCCTACGAGCAGTACTTC. Residues: CASSTIYSQTSAYEQYF.

The V gene is TRBV27, the J gene TRBJ1-5; the D is unclear. V lost 5 bases, J lost 0 bases, and 26 bases lay in between. The germline gives CDR1 MNHEY, CDR2 SMNVEV (reference sequence). CDR3 length: 20 residues. The CDR3 nucleotides read TGTGCCAGCAGTCCCATCAGTCTACCATTTGTCTTGAATAGCAATCAGCCCCAGCATTTT. This translates into CASSPISLPFVLNSNQPQHF.

V and J are TRBV9 and TRBJ1-2, with D uncertain. CDR3 length: 13 residues. Looked up from germline, CDR1 is SGDLS and CDR2 is YYNGEE. V lost 0 bases to trimming and J lost 8 bases, with 11 bases between them. CDR3 amino acids: CASSVEGSQGYTF. In DNA form, the CDR3 reads TGTGCCAGCAGCGTAGAGGGTTCTCAGGGCTACACCTTC.